The present TCR beta chain was sequenced within a study of cytomegalovirus exposure and HLA in healthy donors. There are 14 residues in the CDR3. V was clipped by 8 bases and J by 2 bases; unmatched bases: 7. The germline V gene has CDR1 MGHDK and CDR2 SYGVNS. PCR amplification relied on 60 Vbeta primers (plus 13 Jbeta primers). Sequenced by immunoSEQ multiplex PCR; TCRdb stores in-frame clones only, minus some. The sample lists some 170,000 clones, 77% occurring once. For this clone: Its antigen is unidentified.

General study points: Most likely, a cluster of highly shared sequence variants arose as a sequencing artifact. The HLA-A and HLA-B alleles of most subjects were reportedly predicted accurately from TCR beta sequences.

This TCR came from an older woman in good health and CMV-seropositive. The chain links TRBV25-1 to TRBJ2-3, with 7 bases fitting TRBD2. The material sequenced was PBMCs. CDR3 bases: TGTGCCAGCCTCCCTAGCGGAACCACAGATACGCAGTATTTT. This gives the protein CASLPSGTTDTQYF.